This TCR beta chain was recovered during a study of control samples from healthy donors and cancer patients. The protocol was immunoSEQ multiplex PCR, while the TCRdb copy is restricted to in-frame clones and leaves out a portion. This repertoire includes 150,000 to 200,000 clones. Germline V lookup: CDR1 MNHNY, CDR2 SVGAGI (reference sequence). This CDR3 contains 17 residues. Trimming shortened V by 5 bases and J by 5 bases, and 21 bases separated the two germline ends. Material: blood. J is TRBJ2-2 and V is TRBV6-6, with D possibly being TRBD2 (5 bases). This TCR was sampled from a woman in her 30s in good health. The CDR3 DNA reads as TGTGCCAGCAGTCCTACGTTAAAGGAGGTCCCAACCGGGGAGCTGTTTTTT. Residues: CASSPTLKEVPTGELFF.